A selection of T cell receptor beta chains follows, all from one sample in a study of early T cells in non-severe SARS-CoV-2 infection. TCRdb itself ran the 5' RACE reads through MiXCR, one entry per CDR3 protein. In the table there are tens of thousands of distinct CDR3 sequences, 14% to 15% of which are singletons. Sequenced input: whole blood. The receptors originated from an adult who was a healthcare worker with PCR-confirmed SARS-CoV-2 infection or an uninfected control (not recorded which). The conserved cysteine and the conserved F or W are not part of the CDR3 here. A clone size is listed for some rows: how often the clone was seen (once, few, many), or a class if it is expanded.

j_gene,abundance,v_gene,CDR3aa
TRBJ2-7,many,TRBV11-2,ASSLALATRSEQY
TRBJ2-5,-,TRBV28,ASGAQETQY
TRBJ2-1,-,TRBV6-2/TRBV6-3,ASSYLQGANEQF
TRBJ2-7,few,TRBV12-5,ASGPRSDTYEQY
TRBJ2-1,few,TRBV7-9,ASSYRRDRVGEQF
TRBJ2-5,-,TRBV29-1,SGGERQEETQY
TRBJ2-7,few,TRBV11-2,ASSFLQGQGEQY
TRBJ2-7,many,TRBV18,ASSQGTYEQY
TRBJ2-3,few,TRBV12-3/TRBV12-4,ASSPPYGGRADTQY
TRBJ2-3,few,TRBV2,ASDADTDTQY
TRBJ1-1,many,TRBV6-6,ASSFAGNTEAF
TRBJ2-7,few,TRBV28,ASSVSWDEQY
TRBJ2-1,-,TRBV12-3/TRBV12-4,ASRRTSGSSYNEQF
TRBJ2-5,few,TRBV18,ASSPFLTSGSRETQY
TRBJ1-2,few,TRBV5-4,ASRAAPTSYT
TRBJ2-7,many,TRBV20-1,SATKDEQY
TRBJ1-5,-,TRBV20-1,SARDGSQPQH
TRBJ1-1,-,TRBV20-1,SARLQGTEAF
TRBJ2-5,-,TRBV6-2/TRBV6-3,ASSYSGAIGETQY
TRBJ2-3,many,TRBV28,ASSFRLAGGVGRTDTQY
TRBJ2-3,few,TRBV7-8,ASSPRLLLPTDTQY
TRBJ1-2,-,TRBV2,ASSWGRGPGYT
TRBJ2-4,-,TRBV28,ATEAGSLAKNIQY
TRBJ2-5,few,TRBV12-3/TRBV12-4,ASAEGGTQY
TRBJ2-5,few,TRBV11-2,ASSLEGTSGRSQY
TRBJ1-1,few,TRBV12-3/TRBV12-4,ASSRRGNTEAF
TRBJ2-5,-,TRBV10-3,AISSGETQY
TRBJ2-3,-,TRBV6-6,ASSYSIGDTQY